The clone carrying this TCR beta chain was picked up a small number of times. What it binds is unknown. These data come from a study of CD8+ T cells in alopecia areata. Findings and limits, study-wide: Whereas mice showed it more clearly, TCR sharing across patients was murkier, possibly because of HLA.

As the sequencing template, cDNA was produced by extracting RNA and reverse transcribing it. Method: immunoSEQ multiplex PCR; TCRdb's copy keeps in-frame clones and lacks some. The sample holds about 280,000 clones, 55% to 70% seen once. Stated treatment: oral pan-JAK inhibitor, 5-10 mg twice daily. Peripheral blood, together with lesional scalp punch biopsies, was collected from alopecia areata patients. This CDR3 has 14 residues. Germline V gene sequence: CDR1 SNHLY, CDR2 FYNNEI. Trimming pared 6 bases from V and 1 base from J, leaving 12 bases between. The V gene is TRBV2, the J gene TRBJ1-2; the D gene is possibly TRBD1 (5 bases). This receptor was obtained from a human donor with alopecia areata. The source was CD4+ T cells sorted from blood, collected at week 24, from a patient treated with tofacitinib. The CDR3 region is CASSRQTYNYGYTF. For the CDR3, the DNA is TGTGCCAGCAGCCGACAGACTTATAACTATGGCTACACCTTC.